The rows below give T cell receptor beta chains drawn from one sample of a study of blood T cell repertoires in COVID-19. TCRdb's copy holds only in-frame clones and misses some; the assay was immunoSEQ multiplex PCR. This sample has fewer than 200,000 clones, with more than 75% found just once. Sequencing was done on a sample of PBMCs or T cells enriched from blood (not recorded which). These receptors all come from a woman in her forties or fifties who had recovered from COVID-19. The CDR3 runs from the conserved cysteine through the conserved F or W. A D gene is named only where the DNA matches it firmly. Size tells how often a clone was seen (once, few, many) or the class of an expanded clone, and some rows leave it out.

v_gene	j_gene	d_gene	abundance	CDR3nt	CDR3aa
TRBV29-1	TRBJ1-2	.	.	TGCAGCGTTACCGGGACACCTGGCTACACCTTC	CSVTGTPGYTF
TRBV10-3	TRBJ1-4	.	.	TGTGCCATCAGTGAGTCGACAGCCAATGAAAAACTGTTTTTT	CAISESTANEKLFF
TRBV6-5	TRBJ2-7	.	.	TGTGCCAGCGAACCCCCCGGGAACTACGAGCAGTACTTC	CASEPPGNYEQYF
TRBV11-3	TRBJ2-7	.	.	TGTGCCAGCCTCCTGAAGGGGGACACCTACGAGCAGTACTTC	CASLLKGDTYEQYF
TRBV2	TRBJ1-3	TRBD1	.	TGTGCCAGCAGAGAAGACAGGGGGCTCGGAAACACCATATATTTT	CASREDRGLGNTIYF
TRBV28	TRBJ1-2	TRBD1	.	TGTGCCAGCAGTGCCGGGACAGGGTATGGCTACACCTTC	CASSAGTGYGYTF
TRBV18	TRBJ2-7	TRBD2	.	TGTGCCAGCTCACCCCAGCGGGACTTGTACGAGCAGTACTTC	CASSPQRDLYEQYF
TRBV15	TRBJ2-1	TRBD2	.	TGTGCCACCAGGGACGGGACTACCTACAATGAGCAGTTCTTC	CATRDGTTYNEQFF
TRBV14	TRBJ2-1	TRBD2	.	TGTGCCAGCAGCCAAGAACCCACTAAAGAGCGGGGCTCCTACAATGAGCAGTTCTTC	CASSQEPTKERGSYNEQFF
TRBV19	TRBJ1-1	TRBD1	.	TGTGCCAGTATTCAAACAGGGGGCGTTGGGTCTGAAGCTTTCTTT	CASIQTGGVGSEAFF
TRBV5-4	TRBJ2-3	.	once	TGTGCCAGCAGCTTGCCCGCAGATACGCAGTATTTT	CASSLPADTQYF
TRBV7-9	TRBJ2-3	TRBD2	.	TGTGCCAGCAGTCCCCAGTGGCGGGAGGCCACAGATACGCAGTATTTT	CASSPQWREATDTQYF
TRBV6-5	TRBJ1-5	.	few	TGTGCCAGCACCAACAGGGTCTATCAGCCCCAGCATTTT	CASTNRVYQPQHF
TRBV29-1	TRBJ1-2	.	.	TGCAGCGTTGATAGTTGGAACTATGGCTACACCTTC	CSVDSWNYGYTF
TRBV6-1	TRBJ1-5	.	.	TGTGCCAGCAGTGGGGCAGGGTCGTTCAGCAATCAGCCCCAGCATTTT	CASSGAGSFSNQPQHF
TRBV5-1	TRBJ2-7	TRBD1	.	TGCGCCAGCAGCACGGGACAGTACTCCTACGAGCAGTACTTC	CASSTGQYSYEQYF
TRBV3-1/TRBV3-2	TRBJ1-2	TRBD1	.	TGTGCCAGCAGCCCCGGGGACAGTCGTATGGACTATGGCTACACCTTC	CASSPGDSRMDYGYTF
TRBV10-3	TRBJ2-1	.	.	TGTGCCATCAAAGGCTCCGGGAGCTCCTACAATGAGCAGTTCTTC	CAIKGSGSSYNEQFF
TRBV27	TRBJ2-7	.	.	TGTGCCAGCAGTTTAGGAGCCTCCTACGAGCAGTACTTC	CASSLGASYEQYF
TRBV19	TRBJ1-1	TRBD1	few	TGTGCCAGTAGCATAAGCAGGGGGCAGGTTGAAGCTTTCTTT	CASSISRGQVEAFF
TRBV7-3	TRBJ1-1	TRBD1	.	TGTGCCAGCAGCTTAAGTGGGACAGGGGAAGCTTTCTTT	CASSLSGTGEAFF
TRBV27	TRBJ2-1	.	.	TGTGCCAGCAGTTTAGGGACAATTCACAATGAGCAGTTCTTC	CASSLGTIHNEQFF
TRBV7-4	TRBJ1-5	TRBD1	.	TGTGCCAGCAGCCCCGAGGGGACAGGGGATAGCAATCAGCCCCAGCATTTT	CASSPEGTGDSNQPQHF
TRBV24-1	TRBJ2-7	.	.	TGTGCCACCAGTGATTTGGGGTCGGACTGGGGAAGGGAGCAGTACTTC	CATSDLGSDWGREQYF
TRBV6-2/TRBV6-3	TRBJ1-3	.	.	TGTGCCAGCAGCCGGGACAAGGGTGGAAACACCATATATTTT	CASSRDKGGNTIYF
TRBV11-2	TRBJ2-5	TRBD1	.	TGTGCCAGCAGCCTACAGGGGGCCCAAGAGACCCAGTACTTC	CASSLQGAQETQYF
TRBV6-5	TRBJ2-7	.	once	TGTGCCAGCAGTAGCGGGACATCCTACGAGCAGTACTTC	CASSSGTSYEQYF
TRBV20-1	TRBJ1-1	.	.	TGCAGTGCTACAGGGGTCACTGAAGCTTTCTTT	CSATGVTEAFF
TRBV4-1	TRBJ2-2	TRBD2	.	TGCGCCAGCAGCCTCCGGGGACTAGCGGGAGGTACCGGGGAGCTGTTTTTT	CASSLRGLAGGTGELFF
TRBV2	TRBJ2-1	TRBD2	once	TGTGCCAGCAGGGGGACTAGCTCCTACAATGAGCAGTTCTTC	CASRGTSSYNEQFF
TRBV28	TRBJ2-3	TRBD1	.	TGTGCCAGCAAAGGGGACAGGGGCACAGATACGCAGTATTTT	CASKGDRGTDTQYF
TRBV25-1	TRBJ1-2	.	.	TGTGCCAGCAGTGAATCCCGTACTCCCAGCAGGGGCTACACCTTC	CASSESRTPSRGYTF
TRBV20-1	TRBJ2-1	.	.	TGCAGTGCGAAGGGGAATGAGCAGTTCTTC	CSAKGNEQFF
TRBV6-2/TRBV6-3	TRBJ2-1	TRBD2	few	TGTGCCAGCAGTCGCCCCTTAGCGGGATGGAGTAATGAGCAGTTCTTC	CASSRPLAGWSNEQFF
TRBV3-1/TRBV3-2	TRBJ2-3	TRBD2	.	TGTGCCAGCAGCCAAATGACTAGCGGGGGAGATACGCAGTATTTT	CASSQMTSGGDTQYF
TRBV7-2	TRBJ2-7	.	.	TGTGCCAGCAGCTTGGCGGGGCTCTCCTACGAGCAGTACTTC	CASSLAGLSYEQYF
TRBV5-1	TRBJ2-3	.	once	TGCGCCAGCAGCTTGGCTGCGTGGGGGCCCACAGATACGCAGTATTTT	CASSLAAWGPTDTQYF
TRBV30	TRBJ1-5	TRBD1	.	TGTGCCTGGAGTGTACAAGGGGGCGGCAATCAGCCCCAGCATTTT	CAWSVQGGGNQPQHF
TRBV5-1	TRBJ2-1	TRBD2	.	TGCGCCAGCAGCTTGGTGGCTAGCGGGTACAATGAGCAGTTCTTC	CASSLVASGYNEQFF
TRBV18	TRBJ1-5	.	.	TGTGCCAGCTCACCCGGACAGAACAATCAGCCCCAGCATTTT	CASSPGQNNQPQHF
TRBV7-9	TRBJ2-3	.	.	TGTGCCAGCAGCTCACTTGTAGGAGGATGGTCAGATACGCAGTATTTT	CASSSLVGGWSDTQYF
TRBV4-1	TRBJ1-1	.	.	TGCGCCAGCAGCCAAGTCTTAATAGTCAACACTGAAGCTTTCTTT	CASSQVLIVNTEAFF
TRBV5-8	TRBJ1-1	TRBD1	.	TGTGCCAGCAGCTGGGGGACAGGGAGTACTGAAGCTTTCTTT	CASSWGTGSTEAFF
TRBV7-9	TRBJ2-1	TRBD2	.	TGTGCCAGCAGCTTAGGAGAGCGGGAGGGGGCTGAGCAGTTCTTC	CASSLGEREGAEQFF
TRBV5-4	TRBJ2-7	TRBD2	.	TGTGCCAGCAGCACGCGGACTAGCGGAGTAACCTACGAGCAGTACTTC	CASSTRTSGVTYEQYF
TRBV4-2	TRBJ2-1	.	.	TGTGCCAGCAGCCAAGATGGGGGAGGTCGTAGCAGCAATGAGCAGTTCTTC	CASSQDGGGRSSNEQFF
TRBV7-2	TRBJ1-1	.	few	TGTGCCAGCAGCTTAGTCGGGAGGTCGGTGGACACTGAAGCTTTCTTT	CASSLVGRSVDTEAFF
TRBV4-1	TRBJ1-1	.	.	TGCGCCAGCAGCCAAGGGCGCCAGAGGAATACTGAAGCTTTCTTT	CASSQGRQRNTEAFF
TRBV6-2/TRBV6-3	TRBJ1-2	TRBD1	.	TGTGCCAGCAGTTCACAGGGGAACTATGGCTACACCTTC	CASSSQGNYGYTF
TRBV29-1	TRBJ2-1	TRBD2	.	TGCAGCGTCTTAGGACCCGGGACTAGCGGGAGGGAGGGTAGGATGGGTGAGCAGTTCTTC	CSVLGPGTSGREGRMGEQFF